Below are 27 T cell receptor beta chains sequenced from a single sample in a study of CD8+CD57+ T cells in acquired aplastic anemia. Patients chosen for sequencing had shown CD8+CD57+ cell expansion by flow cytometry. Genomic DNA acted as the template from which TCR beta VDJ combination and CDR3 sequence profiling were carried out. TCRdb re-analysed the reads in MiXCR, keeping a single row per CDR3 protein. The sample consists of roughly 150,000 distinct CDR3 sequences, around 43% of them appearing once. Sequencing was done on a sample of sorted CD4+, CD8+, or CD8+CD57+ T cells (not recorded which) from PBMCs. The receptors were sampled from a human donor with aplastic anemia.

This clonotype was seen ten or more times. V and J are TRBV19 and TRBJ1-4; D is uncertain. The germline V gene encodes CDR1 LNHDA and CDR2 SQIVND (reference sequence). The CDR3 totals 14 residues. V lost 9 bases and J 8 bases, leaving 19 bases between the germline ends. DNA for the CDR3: TGTGCCAGCCGCCAAGTGTCGGGCAGGGAAAAACTGTTTTTT. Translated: CASRQVSGREKLFF.

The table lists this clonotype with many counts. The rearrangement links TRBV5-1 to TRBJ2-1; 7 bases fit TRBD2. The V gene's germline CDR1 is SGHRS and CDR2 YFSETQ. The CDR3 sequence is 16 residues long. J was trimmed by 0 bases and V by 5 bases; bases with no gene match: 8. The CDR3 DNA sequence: TGCGCCAGCAGGGTAATCGGGGGGAGCTCCTACAATGAGCAGTTCTTC. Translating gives CASRVIGGSSYNEQFF.

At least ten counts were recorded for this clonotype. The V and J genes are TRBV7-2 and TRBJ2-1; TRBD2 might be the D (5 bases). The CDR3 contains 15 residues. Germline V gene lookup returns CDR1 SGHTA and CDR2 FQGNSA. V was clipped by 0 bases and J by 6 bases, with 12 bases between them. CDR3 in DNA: TGTGCCAGCAGCTTAGCTTTGAGGGCACGCAATGAGCAGTTCTTC. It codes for CASSLALRARNEQFF.

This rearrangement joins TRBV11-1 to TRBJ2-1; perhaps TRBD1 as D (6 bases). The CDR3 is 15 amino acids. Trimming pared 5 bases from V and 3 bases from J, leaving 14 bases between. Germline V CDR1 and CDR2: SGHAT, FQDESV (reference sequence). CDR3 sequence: CASSHQGNLYNEQFF. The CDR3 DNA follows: TGTGCCAGCAGCCATCAGGGGAACCTCTACAATGAGCAGTTCTTC.

The CDR3 nucleotides read TGTGCCAGCAGGGTGACTAGCGGATACAATGAGCAGTTCTTC. Encoded protein: CASRVTSGYNEQFF. The gene calls are TRBV11-2 and TRBJ2-1; 9 bases align to TRBD2. The V and J ends lost 6 bases and 4 bases, in that order; junction bases with no gene match: 4. This CDR3 region has 14 residues. The germline V gene has CDR1 SGHAT and CDR2 FQNNGV.

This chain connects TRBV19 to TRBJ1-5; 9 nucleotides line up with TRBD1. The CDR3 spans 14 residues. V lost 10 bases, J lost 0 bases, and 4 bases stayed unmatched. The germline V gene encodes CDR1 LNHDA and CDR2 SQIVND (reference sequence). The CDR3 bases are TGTGCCACTATGGACAGGGGTAGCAATCAGCCCCAGCATTTT. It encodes CATMDRGSNQPQHF. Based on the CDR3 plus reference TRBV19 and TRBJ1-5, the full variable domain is DGGITQSPKYLFRKEGQNVTLSCEQNLNHDAMYWYRQDPGQGLRLIYYSQIVNDFQKGDIAEGYSVSREKKESFPLTVTSAQKNPTAFYLCATMDRGSNQPQHFGDGTRLSIL.

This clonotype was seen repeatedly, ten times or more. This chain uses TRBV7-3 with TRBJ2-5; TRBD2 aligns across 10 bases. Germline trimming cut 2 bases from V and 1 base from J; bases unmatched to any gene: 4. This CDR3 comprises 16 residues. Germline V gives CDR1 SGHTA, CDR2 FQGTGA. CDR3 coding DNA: TGTGCCAGCAGCTTAGTAGCGGGGGGTAGCCAAGAGACCCAGTACTTC. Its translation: CASSLVAGGSQETQYF.

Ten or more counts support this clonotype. CDR3 sequence: CASTPTPGTLAKNIQYF. CDR3 in DNA: TGTGCCAGTACCCCGACACCCGGTACATTGGCCAAAAACATTCAGTACTTC. The chain is built from TRBV19 and TRBJ2-4; D remains ambiguous. Germline-derived CDR1 and CDR2 are LNHDA and SQIVND (reference sequence). The CDR3 covers 17 residues. V was pared by 7 bases and J by 1 base, with 20 bases between.

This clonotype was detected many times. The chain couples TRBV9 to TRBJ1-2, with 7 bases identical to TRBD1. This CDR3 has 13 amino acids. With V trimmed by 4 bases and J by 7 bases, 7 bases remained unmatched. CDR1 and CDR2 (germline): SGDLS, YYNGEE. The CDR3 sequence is CASSQGGLSGYTF. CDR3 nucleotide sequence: TGTGCCAGCAGCCAGGGGGGTTTGAGTGGCTACACCTTC. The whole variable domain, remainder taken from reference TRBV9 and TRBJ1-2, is DSGVTQTPKHLITATGQRVTLRCSPRSGDLSVYWYQQSLDQGLQFLIQYYNGEERAKGNILERFSAQQFPDLHSELNLSSLELGDSALYFCASSQGGLSGYTFGSGTRLTVV.

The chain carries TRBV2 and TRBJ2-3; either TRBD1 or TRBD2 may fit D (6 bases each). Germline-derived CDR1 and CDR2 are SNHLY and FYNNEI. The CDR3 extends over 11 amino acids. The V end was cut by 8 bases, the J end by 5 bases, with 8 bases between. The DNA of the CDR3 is TGTGCCAGCGGAGGGGGAGATACGCAGTATTTT. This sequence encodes CASGGGDTQYF.

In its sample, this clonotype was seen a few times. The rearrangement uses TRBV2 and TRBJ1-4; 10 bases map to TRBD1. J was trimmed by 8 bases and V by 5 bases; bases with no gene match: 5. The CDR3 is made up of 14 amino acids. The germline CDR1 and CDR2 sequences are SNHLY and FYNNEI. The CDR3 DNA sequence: TGTGCCAGCAGTTTGACAGGGGGCTTGGAAAAACTGTTTTTT. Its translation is CASSLTGGLEKLFF.

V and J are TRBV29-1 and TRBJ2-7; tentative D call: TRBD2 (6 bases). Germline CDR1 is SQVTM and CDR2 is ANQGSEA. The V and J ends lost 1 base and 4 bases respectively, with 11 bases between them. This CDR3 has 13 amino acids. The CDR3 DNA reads TGCAGCGTTGAAGGAGGGACTCCGTACGAGCAGTACTTC. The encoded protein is CSVEGGTPYEQYF.

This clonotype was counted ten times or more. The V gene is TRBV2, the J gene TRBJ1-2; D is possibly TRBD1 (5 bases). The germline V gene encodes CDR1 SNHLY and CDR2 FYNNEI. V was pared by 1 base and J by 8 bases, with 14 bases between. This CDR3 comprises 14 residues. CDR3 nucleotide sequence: TGTGCCAGCAGTGAAGGCCTGACAGCAGGGGGCTACACCTTC. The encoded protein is CASSEGLTAGGYTF.

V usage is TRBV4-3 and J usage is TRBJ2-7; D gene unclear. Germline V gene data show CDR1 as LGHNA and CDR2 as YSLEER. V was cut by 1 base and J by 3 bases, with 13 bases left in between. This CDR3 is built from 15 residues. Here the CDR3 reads CASSQGSHSLYEQYF. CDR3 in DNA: TGCGCCAGCAGCCAAGGTTCACACTCTCTCTACGAGCAGTACTTC.

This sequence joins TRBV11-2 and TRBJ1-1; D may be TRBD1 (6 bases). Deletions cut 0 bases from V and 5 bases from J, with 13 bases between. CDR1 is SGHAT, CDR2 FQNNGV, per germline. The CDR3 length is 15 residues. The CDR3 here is CASSLDLRGGTEAFF. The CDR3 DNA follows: TGTGCCAGCAGCTTAGATCTCAGGGGAGGTACTGAAGCTTTCTTT.

CDR3 DNA sequence: TGCGCCAGCACTGGACTAGCGGGAGGGGCAGATACGCAGTATTTT. Translating it yields CASTGLAGGADTQYF. This chain links TRBV10-2 with TRBJ2-3, with 15 nucleotides matching TRBD2. The CDR3 has 15 residues. The V gene's germline CDR1 is WSHSY and CDR2 SAAADI. With V trimmed by 7 bases and J by 4 bases, 3 bases remained unmatched.

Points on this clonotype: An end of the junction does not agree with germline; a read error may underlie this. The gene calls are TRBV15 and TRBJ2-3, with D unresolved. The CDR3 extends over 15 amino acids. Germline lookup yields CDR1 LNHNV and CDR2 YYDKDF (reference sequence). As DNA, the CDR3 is TGCGCCACCAGCAGAGATGGGTGGGGCACAGATACGCAGTATTTT. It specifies CATSRDGWGTDTQYF.

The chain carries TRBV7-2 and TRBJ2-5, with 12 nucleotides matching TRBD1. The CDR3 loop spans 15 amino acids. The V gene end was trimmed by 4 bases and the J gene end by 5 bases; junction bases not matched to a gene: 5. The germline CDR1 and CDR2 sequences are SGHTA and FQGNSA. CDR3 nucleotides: TGTGCCAGCAGCTCGGGACAGGGGGCGCGGGAGACCCAGTACTTC. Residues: CASSSGQGARETQYF.

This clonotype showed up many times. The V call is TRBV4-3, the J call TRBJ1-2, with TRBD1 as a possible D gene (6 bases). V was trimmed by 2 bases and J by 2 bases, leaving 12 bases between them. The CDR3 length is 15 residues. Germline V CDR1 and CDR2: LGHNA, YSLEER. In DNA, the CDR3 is TGCGCCAGCAGCCAATCTTGGCAGGGGAACTATGGCTACACCTTC. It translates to CASSQSWQGNYGYTF.

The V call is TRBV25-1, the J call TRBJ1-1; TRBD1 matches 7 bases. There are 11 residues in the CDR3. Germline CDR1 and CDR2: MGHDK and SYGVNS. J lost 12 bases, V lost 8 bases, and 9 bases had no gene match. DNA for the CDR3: TGTGCCAGCGCACAGGGGTTTGGGTCTTTCTTT. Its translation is CASAQGFGSFF.

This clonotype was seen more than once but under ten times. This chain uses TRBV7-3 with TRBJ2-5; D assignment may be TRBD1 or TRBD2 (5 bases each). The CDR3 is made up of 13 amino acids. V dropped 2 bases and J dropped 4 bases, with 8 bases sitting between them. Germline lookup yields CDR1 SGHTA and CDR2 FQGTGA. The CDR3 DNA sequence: TGTGCCAGCAGCTTACAAGGGACAGAGACCCAGTACTTC. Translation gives CASSLQGTETQYF.

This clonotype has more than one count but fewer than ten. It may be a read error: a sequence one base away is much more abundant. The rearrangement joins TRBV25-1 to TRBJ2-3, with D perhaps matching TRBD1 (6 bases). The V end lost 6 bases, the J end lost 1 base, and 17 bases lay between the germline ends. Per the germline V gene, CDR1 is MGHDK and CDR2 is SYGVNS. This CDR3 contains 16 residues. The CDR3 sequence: CASSLARGEGTDTQYF. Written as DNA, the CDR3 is TGTGCCAGCAGCTTAGCCAGGGGCGAGGGCACAGATACGCAGTATTTT.

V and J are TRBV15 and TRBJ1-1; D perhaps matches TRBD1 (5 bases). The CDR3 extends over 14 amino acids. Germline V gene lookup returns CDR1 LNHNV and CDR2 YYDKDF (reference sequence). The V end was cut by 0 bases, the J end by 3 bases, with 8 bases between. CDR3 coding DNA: TGTGCCACCAGCAGAGATAGGGGCGACACTGAAGCTTTCTTT. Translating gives CATSRDRGDTEAFF.

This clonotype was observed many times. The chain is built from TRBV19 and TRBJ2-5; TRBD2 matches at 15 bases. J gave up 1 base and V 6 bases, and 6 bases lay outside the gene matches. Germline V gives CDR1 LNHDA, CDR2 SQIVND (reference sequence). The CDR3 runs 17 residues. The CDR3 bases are TGTGCCAGTAGCCCGGGACTAGCGGGGGGTCTCCAAGAGACCCAGTACTTC. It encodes CASSPGLAGGLQETQYF.

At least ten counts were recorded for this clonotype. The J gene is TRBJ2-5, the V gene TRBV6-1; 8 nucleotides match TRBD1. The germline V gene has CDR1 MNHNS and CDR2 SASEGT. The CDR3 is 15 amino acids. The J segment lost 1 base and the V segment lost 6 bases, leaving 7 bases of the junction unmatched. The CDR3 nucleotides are TGTGCCAGCAGGGGGAGGACAGGGTCCCAAGAGACCCAGTACTTC. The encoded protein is CASRGRTGSQETQYF.

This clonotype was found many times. The CDR3 protein is CASSDGTSGNNEQFF. CDR3 bases: TGTGCCAGTAGCGATGGGACTAGCGGCAACAATGAGCAGTTCTTC. V and J are TRBV19 and TRBJ2-1; 11 positions agree with TRBD2. CDR3 length: 15 amino acids. Trimming cost V 6 bases and J 5 bases; bases outside gene matches: 6. CDR1 is LNHDA, CDR2 SQIVND, per germline (reference sequence). The complete variable domain, with remaining parts taken from reference TRBV19 and TRBJ2-1, reads DGGITQSPKYLFRKEGQNVTLSCEQNLNHDAMYWYRQDPGQGLRLIYYSQIVNDFQKGDIAEGYSVSREKKESFPLTVTSAQKNPTAFYLCASSDGTSGNNEQFFGPGTRLTVL.

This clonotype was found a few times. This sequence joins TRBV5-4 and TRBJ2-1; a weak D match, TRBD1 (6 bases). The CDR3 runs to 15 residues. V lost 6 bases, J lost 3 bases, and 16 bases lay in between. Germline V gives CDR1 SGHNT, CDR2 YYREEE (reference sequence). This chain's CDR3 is CASTNRAGVYNEQFF. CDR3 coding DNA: TGTGCCAGCACCAACCGGGCAGGGGTCTACAATGAGCAGTTCTTC.